The 9 T cell receptor beta chains reported below all come from one sample, sequenced in a study of beta chain features in type 1 diabetes. The authors reverse transcribed all of the isolated RNA, so sequencing captured expressed TCRB transcripts. Data came from immunoSEQ multiplex PCR; TCRdb stores just in-frame clones and leaves some out. The table records 150,000 to 190,000 clones, about 8.1% of them present only once. Sequencing was carried out using central memory CD4+ T cells from blood. The receptors derive from a man aged 18 to 29 in good health.

This clone was counted between two and nine times. V gene TRBV15 combines with J gene TRBJ1-5, with TRBD1 as a possible D gene (6 bases). Germline CDR1 LNHNV, CDR2 YYDKDF (reference sequence). Trimming cost V 0 bases and J 2 bases, with 8 bases left between them. This CDR3 is 15 amino acids long. CDR3 in DNA: TGTGCCACCAGCAGAGAGGCAGGGGGCAATCAGCCCCAGCATTTT. Translated: CATSREAGGNQPQHF.

This clone was observed a handful of times. The V and J genes are TRBV7-2 and TRBJ2-7, with D maybe TRBD2 (5 bases). Germline assignment: CDR1 SGHTA and CDR2 FQGNSA. With 5 bases removed from V and 2 bases from J, the gap between germline ends came to 16 bases. This CDR3 comprises 15 residues. The CDR3 reads CASSHDPGSPYEQYF. In DNA, the CDR3 is TGTGCCAGCAGCCACGATCCGGGGTCCCCCTACGAGCAGTACTTC.

This clone was seen only a few times. The chain combines TRBV19 with TRBJ2-3, with D possibly TRBD1 on 6 matching bases. Looked up from germline, CDR1 is LNHDA and CDR2 is SQIVND (reference sequence). V was trimmed by 6 bases and J by 3 bases, leaving 16 bases between them. This CDR3 region has 15 residues. As DNA, the CDR3 is TGTGCCAGTAGACAACAGGGCGAGAGGACAGATACGCAGTATTTT. It is translated as CASRQQGERTDTQYF.

The J gene is TRBJ2-7, the V gene TRBV28; TRBD2 aligns across 13 bases. Germline V gene lookup returns CDR1 MDHEN and CDR2 SYDVKM. After removal of 7 bases from V and 7 bases from J, the junction contained 7 bases not matched to a gene. The CDR3 loop spans 14 amino acids. In nucleotides, the CDR3 is TGTGCCAGCATCTGGACTAGCGGGAGAGGAGAGCAGTACTTC. Encoded protein: CASIWTSGRGEQYF.

This clone was seen more than once but under ten times. The J gene is TRBJ2-3, the V gene TRBV25-1; 9 bases align to TRBD2. CDR3 length equals 17 residues. The trim removed 0 bases at V and 2 bases at J, leaving 6 bases unmatched. The germline V gene has CDR1 MGHDK and CDR2 SYGVNS. The CDR3 loop reads CASSEYPSGKTTDTQYF. The CDR3, as DNA: TGTGCCAGCAGTGAATACCCTAGCGGGAAGACCACAGATACGCAGTATTTT. Based on the CDR3 plus reference TRBV25-1 and TRBJ2-3, the full variable domain is EADIYQTPRYLVIGTGKKITLECSQTMGHDKMYWYQQDPGMELHLIHYSYGVNSTEKGDLSSESTVSRIRTEHFPLTLESARPSHTSQYLCASSEYPSGKTTDTQYFGPGTRLTVL.

The chain couples TRBV25-1 to TRBJ2-7; the match to TRBD2 covers 10 bases. Looked up from germline, CDR1 is MGHDK and CDR2 is SYGVNS. V trimming: 6 bases; J trimming: 3 bases; junction bases outside the gene matches: 5. The CDR3 extends over 14 amino acids. CDR3 loop: CASSEGLAIYEQYF. In nucleotides, the CDR3 is TGTGCCAGCAGCGAGGGACTAGCGATCTACGAGCAGTACTTC.

This rearrangement joins TRBV29-1 to TRBJ2-7, with 9 bases aligning to TRBD1. From germline, CDR1 is SQVTM and CDR2 ANQGSEA. J was trimmed by 6 bases and V by 3 bases; bases with no gene match: 12. CDR3 length equals 15 residues. This CDR3 is CSVDPGTGNFREQYF. In DNA form, the CDR3 reads TGCAGCGTTGACCCCGGGACAGGGAACTTCCGCGAGCAGTACTTC.

This clone was seen a handful of times. The gene calls are TRBV4-3 and TRBJ2-7; 9 bases are a match to TRBD1. This CDR3 has 17 amino acids. V shed 0 bases and J 5 bases; nucleotides not matched to a gene: 11. The germline V gene encodes CDR1 LGHNA and CDR2 YSLEER. CDR3 residues: CASSQDGGRTGDDEQYF. In DNA form, the CDR3 reads TGCGCCAGCAGCCAAGATGGAGGGAGGACAGGGGACGACGAGCAGTACTTC.

The chain recombines TRBV4-3 with TRBJ1-1, with a weak D call TRBD1 (6 bases). Trimming removed 1 base at V and 8 bases at J, with 11 bases between. The V gene's germline CDR1 is LGHNA and CDR2 YSLEER. The CDR3 sequence is 13 residues long. CDR3 DNA sequence: TGCGCCAGCAGCCAAGGGGGGGGCCGGGAAGCTTTCTTT. It yields the protein CASSQGGGREAFF.